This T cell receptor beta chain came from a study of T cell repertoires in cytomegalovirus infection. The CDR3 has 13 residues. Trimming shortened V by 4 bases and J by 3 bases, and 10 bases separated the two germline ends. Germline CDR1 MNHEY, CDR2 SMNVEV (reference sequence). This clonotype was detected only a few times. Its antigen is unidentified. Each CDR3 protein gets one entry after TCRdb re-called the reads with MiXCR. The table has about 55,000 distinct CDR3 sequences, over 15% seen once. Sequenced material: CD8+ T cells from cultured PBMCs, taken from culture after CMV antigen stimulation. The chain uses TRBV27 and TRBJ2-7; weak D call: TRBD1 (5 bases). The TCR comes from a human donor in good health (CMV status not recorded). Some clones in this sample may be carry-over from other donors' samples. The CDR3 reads CASSSDSHYEQYF. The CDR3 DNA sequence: TGTGCCAGCAGTTCCGACAGTCACTACGAGCAGTACTTC.